The following is a T cell receptor (beta chain) sequence with its context. This entry belongs to a study of siplizumab effects on memory and regulatory T cells. Sequencing was performed with immunoSEQ multiplex PCR; in TCRdb, only in-frame clones are kept and a portion is missing. The table lists about 52,000 clones, 95% to 97% of them singletons, with approximately 0.59% in the top ten. V was cut by 0 bases and J by 2 bases, with 12 bases left in between. Germline values: CDR1 SGHTS, CDR2 YDEGEE. The CDR3 sequence is 16 residues long. The rearrangement uses TRBV5-8 and TRBJ1-5; unclear D gene. The clonotype originates from a human donor in good health. Sequenced sample: naive CD4+ T cells sorted from blood. This chain's CDR3 is CASSLGAARGNQPQHF. The CDR3, as DNA: TGTGCCAGCAGCTTGGGGGCAGCGAGGGGCAATCAGCCCCAGCATTTT.